These 17 T cell receptor beta chains originate from one sample sequenced in a study of blood T cell repertoires in COVID-19. This table comes from immunoSEQ multiplex PCR, and its TCRdb copy is limited to in-frame clones, with some not included. Of approximately 170,000 clones detected, approximately 80% appear once; the ten largest clones hold 4.5% to 7.5%. The sample comprised PBMCs or T cells enriched from blood (not recorded which). These receptors all come from a man aged 40-49 years who had recovered from COVID-19.

This chain uses TRBV5-1 with TRBJ2-7, with TRBD1 matching over 8 bases. The V gene end was trimmed by 4 bases and the J gene end by 3 bases; junction bases not matched to a gene: 9. The CDR3 covers 15 residues. Per the germline V gene, CDR1 is SGHRS and CDR2 is YFSETQ. In nucleotides, the CDR3 is TGCGCCAGCAGCATTACAGGGGGGAGAAACTACGAGCAGTACTTC. Translated: CASSITGGRNYEQYF.

The chain is built from TRBV9 and TRBJ2-3; TRBD2 agrees at 14 bases. V lost 2 bases, J lost 0 bases, and 5 bases stayed unmatched. This CDR3 has 18 amino acids. Germline values: CDR1 SGDLS, CDR2 YYNGEE. The DNA of the CDR3 is TGTGCCAGCAGCGTTGGGACTAGCGGGGGAACTAGCACAGATACGCAGTATTTT. As protein: CASSVGTSGGTSTDTQYF.

In nucleotides, the CDR3 is TGTGCCAGCTCACCAGACAGGAGAAGCTCTGGAAACACCATATATTTT. Its translation is CASSPDRRSSGNTIYF. V is TRBV18 and J is TRBJ1-3; a weak D match, TRBD1 (6 bases). The CDR3 loop spans 16 amino acids. Looked up from germline, CDR1 is KGHSH and CDR2 is LQKENI. V lost 2 bases and J lost 0, with 11 bases in between.

The sample holds a few counts of this clone. The J gene is TRBJ2-3, the V gene TRBV7-6; maybe TRBD2 (5 bases). Between the trimmed V and J ends, which lost 4 bases and 6 bases, there was a span of 11 bases. The CDR3 has 13 amino acids. Germline CDR1 and CDR2: SGHVS and FNYEAQ. In nucleotides, the CDR3 is TGTGCCAGCAGCTCCGCCGGGGAGGATACGCAGTATTTT. Its protein is CASSSAGEDTQYF.

This clone occurred once. The chain is built from TRBV24-1 and TRBJ2-1; 7 nucleotides match TRBD2. Germline loops: CDR1 KGHDR, CDR2 SFDVKD. The CDR3 spans 13 residues. V lost 7 bases and J lost 8; bases outside the gene matches: 7. The CDR3 DNA reads TGTGCCACCAGAGGGAGGGGATCCGATGAGCAGTTCTTC. Translated, it gives CATRGRGSDEQFF.

Notes on this clone: A read error may account for a junction end that differs from germline. The genes are TRBV5-1 and TRBJ1-1; the D gene is possibly TRBD1 (5 bases). The CDR3 is 14 residues long. Germline V lookup: CDR1 SGHRS, CDR2 YFSETQ. CDR3 coding DNA: TGCGCCAGCAACTTGGCGGGGGAATACACTGAAGCTTTCTTT. It codes for CASNLAGEYTEAFF.

This clone was observed a handful of times. This sequence joins TRBV25-1 and TRBJ1-2, with D possibly matching TRBD1 (6 bases). Germline assignment: CDR1 MGHDK and CDR2 SYGVNS. Between the trimmed V and J ends, which lost 5 bases and 4 bases, there was a span of 14 bases. The CDR3 is 14 amino acids. The CDR3 loop reads CASSTAGAVYGYTF. The DNA for the CDR3 is TGTGCCAGCAGTACCGCGGGGGCCGTCTATGGCTACACCTTC.

This chain uses TRBV6-5 with TRBJ2-2; the match to TRBD2 covers 9 bases. This CDR3 has 14 residues. Germline V gene lookup returns CDR1 MNHEY and CDR2 SVGAGI. Written as DNA, the CDR3 is TGTGAGACTGGGACTAGCCGCGGCACCGGGGAGCTGTTTTTT. Translated: CETGTSRGTGELFF.

The chain recombines TRBV3-1 (or the pseudogene TRBV3-2) with TRBJ1-1; D is undetermined. Trimming cost V 0 bases and J 2 bases, with 13 bases left between them. CDR3 size: 16 residues. Germline-derived CDR1 and CDR2 are LGHDT and YNNKEL (reference sequence). CDR3 region: CASSQEGRGTNTEAFF. As DNA, the CDR3 is TGTGCCAGCAGCCAAGAGGGTCGGGGTACAAACACTGAAGCTTTCTTT.

The chain recombines TRBV7-9 with TRBJ1-5, with TRBD1 as a possible D gene (6 bases). The length of the CDR3 is 15 residues. V lost 0 bases, J lost 5 bases, and 11 bases lay in between. In germline, CDR1 is SEHNR, CDR2 FQNEAQ (reference sequence). As DNA, the CDR3 is TGTGCCAGCAGCTTAGCGGGGGCCGTGGATCAGCCCCAGCATTTT. Translating gives CASSLAGAVDQPQHF.

The rearrangement joins TRBV7-8 to TRBJ2-1; 13 bases fit TRBD2. V lost 1 base to trimming and J lost 8 bases; unmatched junction nucleotides: 8. This CDR3 has 17 amino acids. Germline V lookup: CDR1 SGHVS, CDR2 FQNEAQ. DNA of the CDR3: TGTGCCAGCAGCTTAGAGGGACTAGCGGGGACCAAGGATGAGCAGTTCTTC. Amino acid sequence: CASSLEGLAGTKDEQFF.

The rearrangement joins TRBV21-1 to TRBJ2-7; TRBD2 was called by the table and not checked on the DNA. TRBV21-1 is classified as a pseudogene. The CDR3 length is 12 residues. The CDR3 nucleotides read TGTGCCAGCAGTCACTCGCCCTACGAGCAGTACGTC. The encoded protein is CASSHSPYEQYV.

The CDR3 is CAISETLAGDYNEQFF. The CDR3 DNA reads TGTGCCATCAGTGAGACTCTAGCGGGGGACTACAATGAGCAGTTCTTC. V and J are TRBV10-3 and TRBJ2-1; 10 nucleotides line up with TRBD2. Germline CDR1 and CDR2: ENHRY and SYGVKD. V dropped 2 bases and J dropped 3; count of bases not matched to a gene: 4. The CDR3 length is 16 residues.

This clone was seen ten or more times. This chain uses TRBV27 with TRBJ1-2; D call uncertain. CDR1 is MNHEY, CDR2 SMNVEV, per germline (reference sequence). CDR3 size: 15 residues. The germline V and J ends were trimmed by 2 bases and 5 bases, with 15 bases remaining between them. This CDR3 reads CASSLAGGVGYGYTF. The CDR3 region has the DNA TGTGCCAGCAGTTTAGCGGGTGGAGTAGGGTATGGCTACACCTTC.

The chain is built from TRBV2 and TRBJ1-6; 9 bases are a match to TRBD1. V was pared by 8 bases and J by 4 bases, with 9 bases of the junction left unmatched. The CDR3 length is 16 residues. Germline V gives CDR1 SNHLY, CDR2 FYNNEI. CDR3 loop: CASSGTGTLYNSPLHF. The CDR3 DNA sequence: TGTGCCAGCTCCGGGACAGGGACACTTTATAATTCACCCCTCCACTTT. Complete variable domain (other parts from reference TRBV2 and TRBJ1-6): EPEVTQTPSHQVTQMGQEVILRCVPISNHLYFYWYRQILGQKVEFLVSFYNNEISEKSEIFDDQFSVERPDGSNFTLKIRSTKLEDSAMYFCASSGTGTLYNSPLHFGNGTRLTVT.

The chain joins TRBV5-1 to TRBJ1-2, with D perhaps matching TRBD1 (6 bases). Germline CDR1 reads SGHRS; CDR2 reads YFSETQ. V was trimmed by 4 bases and J by 3 bases, leaving 10 bases between them. CDR3 size: 13 residues. The CDR3 sequence: CASSQGKDYGYTF. CDR3 sequence (DNA): TGCGCCAGCAGCCAGGGGAAAGACTATGGCTACACCTTC.

This clone was seen just once. This chain links TRBV5-4 with TRBJ2-1, with 8 bases lining up with TRBD1. CDR3 length equals 15 residues. In germline, CDR1 is SGHNT, CDR2 YYREEE (reference sequence). With 5 bases clipped from V and 0 bases from J, the junction kept 4 bases outside the gene matches. The CDR3 reads CASRLTGASYNEQFF. CDR3 sequence (DNA): TGTGCCAGCAGGCTGACAGGGGCCTCCTACAATGAGCAGTTCTTC.